What follows are 2 T cell receptor beta chains derived from one specimen sequenced in a study of shared clonotypes between healthy human individuals. Clones were sequenced by immunoSEQ multiplex PCR, and TCRdb holds only the in-frame ones, with some missing. The data show over 400,000 clones, with almost 80% seen just once and approximately 12% held by the top ten. The sequenced sample consisted of PBMCs. All receptors derive from a woman aged 40 to 50 in good health. Some clones in this sample may be carry-over from other donors' samples.

This sequence joins TRBV10-2 and TRBJ2-5, with 13 bases fitting TRBD2. The J call is doubtful: the DNA matches TRBJ2-7 better. The CDR3 runs 15 residues. Germline CDR1 and CDR2: WSHSY and SAAADI. The CDR3 loop reads CASTRSGTSGDEQYF. The CDR3 bases are TGCGCCAGCACGAGGTCCGGGACTAGCGGGGACGAGCAGTACTTC.

The J gene is TRBJ2-1, the V gene TRBV7-6; 8 bases line up with TRBD2. The CDR3 extends over 17 amino acids. The germline gives CDR1 SGHVS, CDR2 FNYEAQ. The V gene end was trimmed by 5 bases and the J gene end by 8 bases; junction bases not matched to a gene: 17. The CDR3 region is CASSALTSVPGRDEQFF. CDR3 DNA sequence: TGTGCCAGCAGCGCCCTGACTAGCGTCCCAGGGCGGGATGAGCAGTTCTTC.